Included here is one TCR beta chain sequence, with context. Its target is unknown. The data were obtained in a study of cytomegalovirus exposure and HLA in healthy donors. The PCR employed 60 Vbeta primers together with 13 Jbeta primers. Using immunoSEQ multiplex PCR, the repertoire was profiled, and TCRdb retains in-frame clones only, with some absent. In the table there are about 140,000 clones, 80% of which are singletons. The CDR3 extends over 12 amino acids. CDR1 MNHEY and CDR2 SVGAGI come from the germline V gene. Between the trimmed V and J ends, which lost 4 bases and 11 bases, there was a span of 14 bases. The study's findings and limits: In a later analysis, TCR beta V- and J-gene trimming was associated with a missense DCLRE1C variant.

The specimen was PBMCs. This receptor was obtained from a male donor in good health and CMV-seronegative. This chain uses TRBV6-5 with TRBJ1-1; D gene ambiguous. CDR3 sequence reads: CASSSPTRRAFF. The CDR3 DNA reads as TGTGCCAGCAGTTCGCCGACCCGGCGGGCTTTCTTT.